These 16 T cell receptor beta chains were all obtained from the same sample, sequenced in a study of cytomegalovirus exposure and HLA in healthy donors. The PCR had 60 Vbeta and 13 Jbeta primers. The data were produced by immunoSEQ multiplex PCR, yet TCRdb's version contains in-frame clones alone and is incomplete. The sample consists of roughly 120,000 clones, 15% of them appearing once. Material for sequencing was PBMCs. The receptor set was obtained from a woman between 18 and 29 years old in good health and CMV-seronegative.

The V gene is TRBV6-5, the J gene TRBJ2-1; 7 bases line up with TRBD2. This CDR3 is 15 amino acids long. Germline values: CDR1 MNHEY, CDR2 SVGAGI. V lost 2 bases and J lost 6; bases outside the gene matches: 7. This CDR3 is CASSYAEGRVNEQFF. DNA for the CDR3: TGTGCCAGCAGTTACGCGGAGGGGAGGGTCAATGAGCAGTTCTTC.

This clone was observed a handful of times. The chain uses TRBV9 and TRBJ2-3; 10 bases are shared with TRBD1. The CDR3 contains 16 residues. Germline loops: CDR1 SGDLS, CDR2 YYNGEE. V trimming: 3 bases; J trimming: 0 bases; junction bases outside the gene matches: 4. The CDR3 coding sequence is TGTGCCAGCAGCGCGCGGACAGGGGGTAGCACAGATACGCAGTATTTT. Translated: CASSARTGGSTDTQYF.

This clone was counted only a few times. V usage is TRBV25-1 and J usage is TRBJ1-4, with a weak D call TRBD1 (5 bases). V lost 0 bases and J 4 bases, leaving 9 bases between the germline ends. Germline CDR1 MGHDK, CDR2 SYGVNS. CDR3 size: 15 residues. Here the CDR3 reads CASSEYGGGNEKLFF. CDR3 sequence (DNA): TGTGCCAGCAGTGAATACGGGGGGGGTAATGAAAAACTGTTTTTT.

The chain joins TRBV27 to TRBJ1-2; unclear D gene. Germline V gives CDR1 MNHEY, CDR2 SMNVEV (reference sequence). The CDR3 is 12 residues long. The V gene lost 2 bases and the J gene lost 8 bases, with 9 bases spanning the gap. The CDR3 DNA is TGTGCCAGCAGTTTAGGAGGGAACGGCTACACCTTC. This gives the protein CASSLGGNGYTF.

J is TRBJ1-5 and V is TRBV28; possible D gene TRBD1, 5 bases. CDR3 length: 13 amino acids. V was cut by 3 bases and J by 6 bases, with 9 bases left in between. CDR1 MDHEN and CDR2 SYDVKM come from the germline V gene. The DNA of the CDR3 is TGTGCCAGCAGTTTTGGGGGGGTTCAGCCCCAGCATTTT. This sequence encodes CASSFGGVQPQHF.

The V and J genes are TRBV4-2 and TRBJ1-1; TRBD1 is a possible D gene (5 bases). Trimming cost V 3 bases and J 6 bases, with 8 bases left between them. The CDR3 length is 12 residues. From germline, CDR1 is LGHNA and CDR2 YNFKEQ. CDR3 bases: TGTGCCAGCAGCCATAAAGGGGCTGAAGCTTTCTTT. Translation gives CASSHKGAEAFF.

This clone was counted a few times. The V and J genes are TRBV29-1 and TRBJ2-6; 12 nucleotides line up with TRBD1. Germline V gene sequence: CDR1 SQVTM, CDR2 ANQGSEA. This CDR3 is built from 16 residues. V trimming: 6 bases; J trimming: 1 base; junction bases outside the gene matches: 4. CDR3 coding DNA: TGCAGCGTACCGGGACAGGGGGCTTCTGGGGCCAACGTCCTGACTTTC. This translates into CSVPGQGASGANVLTF.

The rearrangement joins TRBV15 to TRBJ2-5, with 9 bases matching TRBD1. In germline, CDR1 is LNHNV, CDR2 YYDKDF (reference sequence). Trimming cost V 1 base and J 3 bases; bases outside gene matches: 0. The CDR3 covers 14 residues. CDR3 nucleotide sequence: TGTGCCACCAGCAGAGGGACAGGGGAAGAGACCCAGTACTTC. Translated: CATSRGTGEETQYF. Supplemented by reference TRBV15 and TRBJ2-5, the full variable domain reads DAMVIQNPRYQVTQFGKPVTLSCSQTLNHNVMYWYQQKSSQAPKLLFHYYDKDFNNEADTPDNFQSRRPNTSFCFLDIRSPGLGDTAMYLCATSRGTGEETQYFGPGTRLLVL.

This rearrangement joins TRBV6-6 to TRBJ1-2, with 10 positions matching TRBD1. V lost 7 bases to trimming and J lost 5 bases; unmatched junction nucleotides: 4. The CDR3 contains 13 residues. Germline CDR1 reads MNHNY; CDR2 reads SVGAGI (reference sequence). The chain's CDR3 is CASKTGGWYGYTF. The DNA of the CDR3 is TGTGCCAGCAAGACAGGGGGCTGGTATGGCTACACCTTC.

This clone was observed a handful of times. This chain links TRBV11-2 with TRBJ1-1, with 11 bases fitting TRBD1. The CDR3 sequence is 13 residues long. V shed 3 bases, J shed 6 bases, and the junction held 0 bases outside the gene matches. Per germline, CDR1 SGHAT and CDR2 FQNNGV. DNA of the CDR3: TGTGCCAGCAGCTTGGACAGGGGGCCTGAAGCTTTCTTT. This gives the protein CASSLDRGPEAFF.

In its sample, this clone was seen a few times. The V and J genes are TRBV28 and TRBJ2-2, with a weak D call TRBD2 (6 bases). The CDR3 has 13 amino acids. V dropped 6 bases and J dropped 4 bases, with 9 bases sitting between them. The germline V gene has CDR1 MDHEN and CDR2 SYDVKM. In nucleotides, the CDR3 is TGTGCCAGCAGCTTGGGGGGCACCGGGGAGCTGTTTTTT. This gives the protein CASSLGGTGELFF.

This clone has more than one count but fewer than ten. The gene calls are TRBV5-6 and TRBJ2-1, with D unclear. CDR3 length: 15 amino acids. Trimming left V 1 base short and J 0 bases short, with 8 bases between. Per germline, CDR1 SGHDT and CDR2 YYEEEE. The CDR3 loop reads CASSLFRSSYNEQFF. The CDR3, as DNA: TGTGCCAGCAGCTTGTTCCGGAGCTCCTACAATGAGCAGTTCTTC.

This clone was counted only a few times. The chain uses TRBV5-1 and TRBJ2-3; TRBD2 aligns across 11 bases. Trimming cost V 3 bases and J 4 bases; bases outside gene matches: 13. Germline V gene sequence: CDR1 SGHRS, CDR2 YFSETQ. CDR3 length equals 18 residues. The chain's CDR3 is CASSSHLTSGAGPDTQYF. The CDR3 DNA sequence: TGCGCCAGCAGCTCCCACTTGACTAGCGGGGCGGGCCCAGATACGCAGTATTTT.

The genes are TRBV15 and TRBJ2-3, with a weak D call TRBD2 (6 bases). CDR3 size: 17 residues. The V and J ends lost 0 bases and 7 bases respectively, with 20 bases between them. Germline V gene sequence: CDR1 LNHNV, CDR2 YYDKDF (reference sequence). Written as DNA, the CDR3 is TGTGCCACCAGCAGAGAAGGGACGACTAGTGGGTTAAATACGCAGTATTTT. Its translation: CATSREGTTSGLNTQYF.

This chain links TRBV19 with TRBJ2-6; the match to TRBD1 covers 8 bases. J was trimmed by 2 bases and V by 4 bases; bases with no gene match: 4. The CDR3 has 16 amino acids. Germline values: CDR1 LNHDA, CDR2 SQIVND (reference sequence). The CDR3 loop is CASSKDRVAGANVLTF. CDR3 DNA: TGTGCCAGTAGTAAGGACAGGGTGGCTGGGGCCAACGTCCTGACTTTC.

V usage is TRBV7-9 and J usage is TRBJ2-3, with 7 bases that match TRBD2. From germline, CDR1 is SEHNR and CDR2 FQNEAQ (reference sequence). This CDR3 has 14 amino acids. V shed 5 bases, J shed 2 bases, and the junction held 4 bases outside the gene matches. The CDR3, as DNA: TGTGCCAGCAGCCAGCGGGAAATCACAGATACGCAGTATTTT. Translating it yields CASSQREITDTQYF.